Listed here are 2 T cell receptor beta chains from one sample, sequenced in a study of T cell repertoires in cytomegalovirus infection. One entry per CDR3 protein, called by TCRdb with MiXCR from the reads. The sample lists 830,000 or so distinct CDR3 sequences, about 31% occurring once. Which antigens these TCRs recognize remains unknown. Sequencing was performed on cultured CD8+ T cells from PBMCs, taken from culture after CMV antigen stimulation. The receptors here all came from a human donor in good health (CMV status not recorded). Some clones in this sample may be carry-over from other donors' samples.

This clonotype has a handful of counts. This CDR3 is CSARDQEGYEQFF. CDR3 DNA sequence: TGCAGTGCTAGAGATCAGGAAGGGTATGAGCAGTTCTTC. The J gene is TRBJ2-1, the V gene TRBV20-1, with D unclear. Trimming removed 0 bases from V and 8 bases from J, with 11 bases in between. In germline, CDR1 is DFQATT, CDR2 SNEGSKA (reference sequence). The CDR3 sequence is 13 residues long.

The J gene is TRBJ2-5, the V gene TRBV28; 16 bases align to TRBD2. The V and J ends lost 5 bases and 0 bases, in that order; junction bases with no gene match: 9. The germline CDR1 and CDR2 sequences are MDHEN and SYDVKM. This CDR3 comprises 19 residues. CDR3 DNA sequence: TGTGCCAGCAGTCATACCGGGACTAGCGGGGGGGCGTACCAAGAGACCCAGTACTTC. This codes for CASSHTGTSGGAYQETQYF.